A selection of T cell receptor beta chains follows, all from one sample in a study of molecular identifiers for immune sequencing clone quantification. TCRdb independently ran MiXCR on the PCR reads; one entry per CDR3 protein. The sample lists hundreds of thousands of distinct CDR3 sequences; roughly 21% were seen once. The sequenced sample was naive CD8+ T cells from blood, with Jurkat cell RNA spiked in. The source of these receptors is a human donor in good health. Some libraries in this study had Jurkat cell RNA spiked in. Each CDR3 is given with its conserved first and last residue. The D gene is left open where the match is weak. Rows may omit the clone size; those that give it use once, few, many or a size class.

TRBV7-9	TRBJ2-3	TRBD1	many	TGTGCCAGCAGCAACGTCGACTCCGGGACAGGGGTTTATGATACGCAGTATTTT	CASSNVDSGTGVYDTQYF
TRBV9	TRBJ1-2	TRBD1	-	TGTGCCAGCAGCGTAGTAGGGACAGGGCCTAACTATGGCTACACCTTC	CASSVVGTGPNYGYTF
TRBV29-1	TRBJ2-2	-	many	TGCAGCGTTGTCTACCCGAACACCGGGGAGCTGTTTTTT	CSVVYPNTGELFF
TRBV28	TRBJ2-1	-	-	TGTGCCAGCAGAAGTTTATTCGATTCCAATGAGCAGTTCTTC	CASRSLFDSNEQFF
TRBV19	TRBJ2-3	-	many	TGTGCCAGTAGTATAGTGCAGGGGCCAGATACGCAGTATTTT	CASSIVQGPDTQYF
TRBV4-3	TRBJ2-1	-	few	TGCGCCAGCAGCCAAGACAGGTTCTACAATGAGCAGTTCTTC	CASSQDRFYNEQFF
TRBV7-9	TRBJ2-7	TRBD2	many	TGTGCCAGCAGCTTAGCCCCTAGCGGGAGCTACGAGCAGTACTTC	CASSLAPSGSYEQYF
TRBV24-1	TRBJ2-2	-	few	TGTGCCACCAGTGACCCCGGACACACCGGGGAGCTGTTTTTT	CATSDPGHTGELFF
TRBV4-1	TRBJ2-1	TRBD1	-	TGCGCCAGCGGCACAGGGGCTGGGTACAATGAGCAGTTCTTC	CASGTGAGYNEQFF
TRBV7-9	TRBJ2-3	TRBD2	many	TGTGCCGGTGGAGGTGGGGAGGGCCCCACAGATACGCAGTATTTT	CAGGGGEGPTDTQYF
TRBV19	TRBJ1-2	-	-	TGTGCCAGTAAAACAGGCAACTATGGCTACACCTTC	CASKTGNYGYTF
TRBV9	TRBJ1-1	-	many	TGTGCCAGCAGCGATCGACAGAGGGGTGAAGCTTTCTTT	CASSDRQRGEAFF
TRBV27	TRBJ2-5	-	many	TGTGCCAGCAGTTTATACCCCCTTAACCAAGAGACCCAGTACTTC	CASSLYPLNQETQYF
TRBV7-6	TRBJ2-2	-	many	TGTGCCAGCAGCTTAGCCGGGCAGGTCGGGGAGCTGTTTTTT	CASSLAGQVGELFF
TRBV12-3/TRBV12-4	TRBJ2-2	-	-	TGTGCCATCGACGGAGGTACCACCGGGGAGCCGTTTTTT	CAIDGGTTGEPFF
TRBV7-3	TRBJ2-3	TRBD2	many	TGTGCCAGCAGCTTCGGACTAGCGGGAGGGATTAGCACAGATACGCAGTATTTT	CASSFGLAGGISTDTQYF
TRBV19	TRBJ2-7	TRBD1	few	TGTGCCAGTAGTTACCGGGACAGGGGTTACGAGCAGTGCTTC	CASSYRDRGYEQCF
TRBV7-2	TRBJ2-3	TRBD2	many	TGTGCCAGCAGGAAGCGGGGGGGCCCCACAGATACGCAGTATTTT	CASRKRGGPTDTQYF
TRBV6-2/TRBV6-3	TRBJ1-1	-	many	TGTGCCAGCAGTTACACCATGAACACTGAAGCTTTCTTT	CASSYTMNTEAFF
TRBV27	TRBJ1-4	-	few	TGTGCCTGGGGCAGACAGCGCGAAAAACTGTTTTTT	CAWGRQREKLFF
TRBV28	TRBJ1-1	-	many	TGTGCCAGCAGTTTAGAAGACGTCCGGGCCTACGATGAAGCTTTCTTT	CASSLEDVRAYDEAFF
TRBV2	TRBJ2-3	TRBD1	many	TGTGCCAGCAGTGAATGGACAGGGGAAGGAGATACGCAGTATTTT	CASSEWTGEGDTQYF
TRBV18	TRBJ2-3	-	many	TGTGCCAGCTCACCAGGAATTTGGCAAAGTGCCGCCGCAGATACGCAGTATTTT	CASSPGIWQSAAADTQYF
TRBV6-2/TRBV6-3	TRBJ1-1	TRBD1	many	TGTGCCAGCAGTTACTCGCCCTCGGAACAGGGGAGTATGAACACTGAAGCTTTCTTT	CASSYSPSEQGSMNTEAFF
TRBV6-2/TRBV6-3	TRBJ2-7	-	many	TGTGCCAGCAGTCCCGGGGTAAAAACGGCCGAGCAGTACTTC	CASSPGVKTAEQYF
TRBV13	TRBJ2-1	TRBD2	-	TGTGCCAGCAGCCCGCTAGCGGGGGGGCGCAATGAGCAGTTCTTC	CASSPLAGGRNEQFF
TRBV11-2	TRBJ2-3	-	many	TGTGCCAGCAGCTTGAACATGTTTAGCACAGATACGCAGTATTTT	CASSLNMFSTDTQYF
TRBV28	TRBJ2-3	-	few	TGTGCCAGCGTCGGGGTGTCCTATCCTAGCACAGATACGCAGTATTTT	CASVGVSYPSTDTQYF
TRBV11-2	TRBJ1-1	TRBD1	many	TGTGCCAGCAGACCAACAGGGGGTCGGGGTACTGAAGCTTTCTTT	CASRPTGGRGTEAFF
TRBV6-2/TRBV6-3	TRBJ2-1	-	many	TGTGCCAGCAGTTACGGGGGGCACAACGGTGAGCAGTTCTTC	CASSYGGHNGEQFF
TRBV6-2/TRBV6-3	TRBJ2-3	-	many	TGTGCCAGCAGTTACTTCCCAGATACGCAGTATTTT	CASSYFPDTQYF
TRBV24-1	TRBJ2-1	TRBD1	many	TGTGCCACCAGTGAACCAACAGGGGTAGAGCAGTTCTTC	CATSEPTGVEQFF